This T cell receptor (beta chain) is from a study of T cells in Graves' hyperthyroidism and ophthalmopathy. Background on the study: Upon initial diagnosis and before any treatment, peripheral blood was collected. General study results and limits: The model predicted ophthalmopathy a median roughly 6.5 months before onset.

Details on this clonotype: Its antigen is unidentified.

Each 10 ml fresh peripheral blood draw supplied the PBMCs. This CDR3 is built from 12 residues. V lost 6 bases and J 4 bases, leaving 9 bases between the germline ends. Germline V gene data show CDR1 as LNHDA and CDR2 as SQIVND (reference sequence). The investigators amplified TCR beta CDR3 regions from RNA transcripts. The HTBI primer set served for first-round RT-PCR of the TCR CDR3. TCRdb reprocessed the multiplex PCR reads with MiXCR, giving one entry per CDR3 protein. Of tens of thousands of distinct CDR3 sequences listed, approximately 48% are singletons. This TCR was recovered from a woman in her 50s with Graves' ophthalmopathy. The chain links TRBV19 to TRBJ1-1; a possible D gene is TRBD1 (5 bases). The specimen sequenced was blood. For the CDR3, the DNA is TGTGCCAGTAGGCGACAGCGCACTGAAGCTTTCTTT. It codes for CASRRQRTEAFF.